This T cell receptor (beta chain) was found in a study of blood T cell repertoires in COVID-19. The length of the CDR3 is 13 residues. CDR1 is LNHDA, CDR2 SQIVND, per germline (reference sequence). V was clipped by 6 bases and J by 7 bases, with 13 bases between them. The protocol was immunoSEQ multiplex PCR, while the TCRdb copy is restricted to in-frame clones and leaves out a portion. Of around 80,000 clones detected, over 65% appear once; the ten largest clones hold approximately 5.7%. Sequenced input: peripheral blood. The chain carries TRBV19 and TRBJ1-5; D is perhaps TRBD1 (6 bases). The TCR was taken from a man in his fifties with active or convalescent COVID-19. CDR3 sequence: CASRWGHEQPQHF. The CDR3 DNA follows: TGTGCCAGTAGATGGGGACATGAACAGCCCCAGCATTTT.